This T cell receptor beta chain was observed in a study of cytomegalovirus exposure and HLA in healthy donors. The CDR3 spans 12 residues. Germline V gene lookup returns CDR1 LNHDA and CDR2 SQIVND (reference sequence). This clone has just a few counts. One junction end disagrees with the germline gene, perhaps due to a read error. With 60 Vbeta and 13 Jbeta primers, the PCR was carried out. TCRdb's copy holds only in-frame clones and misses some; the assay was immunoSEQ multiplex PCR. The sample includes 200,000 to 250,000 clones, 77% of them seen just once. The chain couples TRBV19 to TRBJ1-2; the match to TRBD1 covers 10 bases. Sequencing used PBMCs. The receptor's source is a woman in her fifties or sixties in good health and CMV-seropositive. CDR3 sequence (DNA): TGTGCCAGCGTCCGGGACAGGGGCCCGGGGGTCTTC. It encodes CASVRDRGPGVF.